This T cell receptor (beta chain) was identified in a study of blood T cell repertoires in COVID-19. As for the study in general: The samples span acute and convalescent COVID-19 from the United States, Italy and Spain. PBMCs, B-cell-depleted T cells, or T cells provided the cDNA or gDNA that made up the material.

During active infection, Seattle patients enrolled and were then monitored through disease. Note on this clone: A far larger clone lies a single base away; this is likely a read error. The sample contains more than one DNA sequence encoding this CDR3.

How the authors handled the data: It was from reference gene primer amplification that nucleated cell counts were estimated. Data came from immunoSEQ multiplex PCR; TCRdb stores just in-frame clones and leaves some out. That table furnishes V, J and clone size, whereas the DNA furnished D and trimming. The table has approximately 340,000 clones, about 91% seen once. CDR1 and CDR2 (germline): SGHTA, FQGTGA. The CDR3 spans 14 residues. Trimming took 4 bases from V and 1 from J; bases not matched to a gene: 2. This chain uses TRBV7-3 with TRBJ1-1; the match to TRBD1 covers 8 bases. The sequence came from a man aged 25 to 40 with COVID-19, enrolled during active disease. Sequencing was done on a sample of peripheral blood. This CDR3 reads CASSSGQGNTEAFF. The DNA of the CDR3 is TGTGCCAGCAGCTCCGGACAGGGGAACACTGAAGCTTTCTTT.